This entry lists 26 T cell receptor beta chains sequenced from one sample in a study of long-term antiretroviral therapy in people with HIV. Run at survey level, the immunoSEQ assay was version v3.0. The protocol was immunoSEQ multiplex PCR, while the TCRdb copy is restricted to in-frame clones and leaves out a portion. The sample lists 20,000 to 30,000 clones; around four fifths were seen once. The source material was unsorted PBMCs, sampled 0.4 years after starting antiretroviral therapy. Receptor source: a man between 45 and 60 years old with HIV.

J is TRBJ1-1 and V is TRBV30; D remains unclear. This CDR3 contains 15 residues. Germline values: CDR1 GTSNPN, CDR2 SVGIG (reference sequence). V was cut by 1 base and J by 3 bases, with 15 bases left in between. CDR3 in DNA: TGTGCCTGGAGTGCTGTTGTGGGGATTTACACTGAAGCTTTCTTT. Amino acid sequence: CAWSAVVGIYTEAFF.

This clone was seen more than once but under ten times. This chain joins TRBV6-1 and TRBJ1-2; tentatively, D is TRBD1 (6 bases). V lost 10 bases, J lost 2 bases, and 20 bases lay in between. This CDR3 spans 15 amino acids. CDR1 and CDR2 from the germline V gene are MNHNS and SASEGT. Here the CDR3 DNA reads TGTGCCACCTCACTCAGGACAGAGATGAACTATGGCTACACCTTC. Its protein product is CATSLRTEMNYGYTF.

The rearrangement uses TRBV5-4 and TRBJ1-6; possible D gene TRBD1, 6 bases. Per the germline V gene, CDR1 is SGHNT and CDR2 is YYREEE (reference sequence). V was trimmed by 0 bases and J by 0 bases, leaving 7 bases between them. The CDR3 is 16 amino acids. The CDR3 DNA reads TGTGCCAGCAGCTTGGGAGGGGGCTCCTATAATTCACCCCTCCACTTT. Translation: CASSLGGGSYNSPLHF.

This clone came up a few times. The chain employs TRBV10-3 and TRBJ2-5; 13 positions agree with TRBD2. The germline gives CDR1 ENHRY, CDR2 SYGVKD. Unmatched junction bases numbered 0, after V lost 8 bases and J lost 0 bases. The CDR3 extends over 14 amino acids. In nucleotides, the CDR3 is TGTGCCATCGGGACTAGCGGGGACCAAGAGACCCAGTACTTC. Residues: CAIGTSGDQETQYF.

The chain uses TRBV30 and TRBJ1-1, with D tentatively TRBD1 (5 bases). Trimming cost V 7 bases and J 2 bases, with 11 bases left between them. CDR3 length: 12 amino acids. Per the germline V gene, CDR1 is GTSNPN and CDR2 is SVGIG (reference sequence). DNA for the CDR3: TGTGCCTCTACCAGGGTAAACACTGAAGCTTTCTTT. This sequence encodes CASTRVNTEAFF. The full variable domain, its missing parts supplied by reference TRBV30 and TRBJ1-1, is SQTIHQWPATLVQPVGSPLSLECTVEGTSNPNLYWYRQAAGRGLQLLFYSVGIGQISSEVPQNLSASRPQDRQFILSSKKLLLSDSGFYLCASTRVNTEAFFGQGTRLTVV.

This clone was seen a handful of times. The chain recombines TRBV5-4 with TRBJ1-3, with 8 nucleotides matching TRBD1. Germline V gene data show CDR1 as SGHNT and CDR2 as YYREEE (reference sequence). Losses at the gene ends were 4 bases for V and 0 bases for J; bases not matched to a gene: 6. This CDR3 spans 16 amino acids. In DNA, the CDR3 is TGTGCCAGCAGCGGAGGACAGGGATCCTCTGGAAACACCATATATTTT. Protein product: CASSGGQGSSGNTIYF.

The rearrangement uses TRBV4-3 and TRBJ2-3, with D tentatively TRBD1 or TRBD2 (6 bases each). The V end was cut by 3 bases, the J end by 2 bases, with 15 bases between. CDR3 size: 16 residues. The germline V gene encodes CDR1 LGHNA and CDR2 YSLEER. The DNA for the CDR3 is TGCGCCAGCAGCCACCCCAACCCGGGGGCCACAGATACGCAGTATTTT. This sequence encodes CASSHPNPGATDTQYF.

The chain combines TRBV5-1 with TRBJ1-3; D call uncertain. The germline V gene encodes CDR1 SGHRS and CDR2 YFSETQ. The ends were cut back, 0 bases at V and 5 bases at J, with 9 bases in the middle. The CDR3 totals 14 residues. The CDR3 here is CASSLEGGRNTIYF. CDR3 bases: TGCGCCAGCAGCTTGGAGGGCGGGAGAAACACCATATATTTT.

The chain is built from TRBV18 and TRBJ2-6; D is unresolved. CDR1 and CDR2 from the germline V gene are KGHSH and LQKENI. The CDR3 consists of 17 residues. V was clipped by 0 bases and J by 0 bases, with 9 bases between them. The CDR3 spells CASSPPQVFSGANVLTF. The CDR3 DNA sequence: TGTGCCAGCTCACCACCTCAGGTTTTCTCTGGGGCCAACGTCCTGACTTTC.

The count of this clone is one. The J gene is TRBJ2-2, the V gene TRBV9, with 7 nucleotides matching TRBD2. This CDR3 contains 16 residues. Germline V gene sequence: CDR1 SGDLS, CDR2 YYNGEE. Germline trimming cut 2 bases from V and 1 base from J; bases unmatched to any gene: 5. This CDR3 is CASSVRSGGNTGELFF. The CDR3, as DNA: TGTGCCAGCAGCGTCAGGTCGGGGGGGAACACCGGGGAGCTGTTTTTT. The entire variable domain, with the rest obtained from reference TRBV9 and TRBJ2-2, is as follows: DSGVTQTPKHLITATGQRVTLRCSPRSGDLSVYWYQQSLDQGLQFLIQYYNGEERAKGNILERFSAQQFPDLHSELNLSSLELGDSALYFCASSVRSGGNTGELFFGEGSRLTVL.

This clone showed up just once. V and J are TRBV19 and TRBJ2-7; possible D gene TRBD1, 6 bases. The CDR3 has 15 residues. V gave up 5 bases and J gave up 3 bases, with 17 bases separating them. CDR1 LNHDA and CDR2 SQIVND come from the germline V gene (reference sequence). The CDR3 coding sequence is TGTGCCAGTAGTCTTACCAGCAGGGGATACTACGAGCAGTACTTC. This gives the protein CASSLTSRGYYEQYF. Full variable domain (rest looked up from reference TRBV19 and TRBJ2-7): DGGITQSPKYLFRKEGQNVTLSCEQNLNHDAMYWYRQDPGQGLRLIYYSQIVNDFQKGDIAEGYSVSREKKESFPLTVTSAQKNPTAFYLCASSLTSRGYYEQYFGPGTRLTVT.

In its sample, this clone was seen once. The CDR3: CASNGGTQPQHF. CDR3 coding DNA: TGTGCCAGCAACGGTGGTACTCAGCCCCAGCATTTT. The V call is TRBV28, the J call TRBJ1-5, with D unresolved. This CDR3 spans 12 amino acids. From germline, CDR1 is MDHEN and CDR2 SYDVKM. V was clipped by 7 bases and J by 6 bases, with 10 bases between them.

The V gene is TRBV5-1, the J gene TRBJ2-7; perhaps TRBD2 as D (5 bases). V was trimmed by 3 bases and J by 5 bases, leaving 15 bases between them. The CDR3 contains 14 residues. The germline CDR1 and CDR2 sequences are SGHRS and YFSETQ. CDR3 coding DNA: TGCGCCAGCAGCTCCAGAGGGTCCCCCAACGAGCAGTACTTC. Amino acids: CASSSRGSPNEQYF.

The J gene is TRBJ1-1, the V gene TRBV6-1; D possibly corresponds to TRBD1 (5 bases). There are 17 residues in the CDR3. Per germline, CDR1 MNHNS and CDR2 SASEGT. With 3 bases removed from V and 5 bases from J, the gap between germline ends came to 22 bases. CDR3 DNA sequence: TGTGCCAGCAGTGATGCCGTGGGTGTTGGGACGGGGACTGAAGCTTTCTTT. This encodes CASSDAVGVGTGTEAFF.

This CDR3 reads CASSSRTGYGYTF. The DNA of the CDR3 is TGCGCCAGCAGCTCCCGGACAGGGTACGGCTACACCTTC. The chain joins TRBV4-1 to TRBJ1-2; TRBD1 aligns across 8 bases. Trimming cost V 5 bases and J 8 bases; bases outside gene matches: 7. Germline V gene data show CDR1 as MGHRA and CDR2 as YSYEKL. The CDR3 is 13 residues long.

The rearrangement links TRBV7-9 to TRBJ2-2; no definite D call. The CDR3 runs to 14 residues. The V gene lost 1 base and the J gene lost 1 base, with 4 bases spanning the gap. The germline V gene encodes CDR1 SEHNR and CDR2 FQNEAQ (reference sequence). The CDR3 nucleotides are TGTGCCAGCAGCTTAGACGTGAACACCGGGGAGCTGTTTTTT. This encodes CASSLDVNTGELFF.

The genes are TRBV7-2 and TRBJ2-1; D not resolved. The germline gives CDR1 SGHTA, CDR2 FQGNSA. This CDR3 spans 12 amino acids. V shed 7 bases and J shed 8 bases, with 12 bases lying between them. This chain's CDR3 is CASTLGSYEQFF. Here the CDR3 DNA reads TGTGCCAGCACATTAGGTTCGTATGAGCAGTTCTTC.

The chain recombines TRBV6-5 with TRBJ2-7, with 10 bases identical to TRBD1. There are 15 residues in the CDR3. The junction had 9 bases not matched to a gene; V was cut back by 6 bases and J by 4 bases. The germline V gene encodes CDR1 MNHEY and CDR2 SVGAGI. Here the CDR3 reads CASRRGRDRGYEQYF. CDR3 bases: TGTGCCAGCAGACGGGGGCGGGACAGGGGATACGAGCAGTACTTC.

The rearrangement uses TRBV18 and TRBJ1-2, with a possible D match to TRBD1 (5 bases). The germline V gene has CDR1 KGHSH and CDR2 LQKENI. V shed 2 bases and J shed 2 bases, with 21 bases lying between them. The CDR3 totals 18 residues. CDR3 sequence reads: CASSPSLRGLGENYGYTF. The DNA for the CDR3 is TGTGCCAGCTCACCATCTCTCCGGGGATTGGGGGAAAACTATGGCTACACCTTC.

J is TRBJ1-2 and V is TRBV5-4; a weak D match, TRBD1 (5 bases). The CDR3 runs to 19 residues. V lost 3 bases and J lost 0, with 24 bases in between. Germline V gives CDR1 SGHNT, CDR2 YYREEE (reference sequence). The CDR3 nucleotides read TGTGCCAGCAGCTGGGGGGGAATGGTGGGGAATACGGCTAACTATGGCTACACCTTC. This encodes CASSWGGMVGNTANYGYTF.

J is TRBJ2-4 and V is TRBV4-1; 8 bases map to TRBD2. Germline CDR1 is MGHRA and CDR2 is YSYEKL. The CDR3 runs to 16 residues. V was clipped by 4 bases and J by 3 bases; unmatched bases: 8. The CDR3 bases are TGCGCCAGCAGCCCAGCGGGAGCGGGACTCAAAAACATTCAGTACTTC. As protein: CASSPAGAGLKNIQYF.

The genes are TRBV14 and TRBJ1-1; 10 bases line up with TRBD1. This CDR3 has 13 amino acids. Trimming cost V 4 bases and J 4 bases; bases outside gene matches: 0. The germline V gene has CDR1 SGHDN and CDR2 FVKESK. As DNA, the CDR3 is TGTGCCAGCAGCCGGACAGGGGGCACTGAAGCTTTCTTT. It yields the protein CASSRTGGTEAFF.

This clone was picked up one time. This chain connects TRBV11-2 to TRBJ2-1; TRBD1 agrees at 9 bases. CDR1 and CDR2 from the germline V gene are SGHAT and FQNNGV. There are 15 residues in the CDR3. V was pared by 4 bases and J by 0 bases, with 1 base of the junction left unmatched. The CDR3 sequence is CASSSTGGSYNEQFF. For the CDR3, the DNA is TGTGCCAGCAGCTCGACAGGGGGCTCCTACAATGAGCAGTTCTTC.

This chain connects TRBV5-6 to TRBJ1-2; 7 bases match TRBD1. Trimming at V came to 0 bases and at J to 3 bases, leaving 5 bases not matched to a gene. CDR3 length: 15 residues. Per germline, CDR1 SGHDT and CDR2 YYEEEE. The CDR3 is CASSLAGGGDYGYTF. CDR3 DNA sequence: TGTGCCAGCAGCTTGGCTGGAGGGGGCGACTATGGCTACACCTTC. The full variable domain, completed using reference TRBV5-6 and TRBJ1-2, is DAGVTQSPTHLIKTRGQQVTLRCSPKSGHDTVSWYQQALGQGPQFIFQYYEEEERQRGNFPDRFSGHQFPNYSSELNVNALLLGDSALYLCASSLAGGGDYGYTFGSGTRLTVV.

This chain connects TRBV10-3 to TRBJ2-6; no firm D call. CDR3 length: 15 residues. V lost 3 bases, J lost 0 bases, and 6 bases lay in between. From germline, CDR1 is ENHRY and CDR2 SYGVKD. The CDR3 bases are TGTGCCATCAGTGACATCGACTCTGGGGCCAACGTCCTGACTTTC. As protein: CAISDIDSGANVLTF.

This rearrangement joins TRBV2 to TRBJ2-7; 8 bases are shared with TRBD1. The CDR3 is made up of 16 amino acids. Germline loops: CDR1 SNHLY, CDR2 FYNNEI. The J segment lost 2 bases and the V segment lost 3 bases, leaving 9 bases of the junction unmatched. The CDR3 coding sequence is TGTGCCAGCAGTGAGGGGGGACAGGCAGGGGCCTACGAGCAGTACTTC. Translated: CASSEGGQAGAYEQYF.